The 17 T cell receptor beta chains below were found in one sample sequenced in a study of cytomegalovirus exposure and HLA in healthy donors. The PCR was carried out with 60 Vbeta primers and 13 Jbeta primers. Clones were read by immunoSEQ multiplex PCR, and TCRdb kept only the in-frame ones, dropping some. The sample includes 150,000 or so clones, approximately 80% of them seen just once. Sequences were obtained from PBMCs. The receptors come from a male donor in good health and CMV-seronegative.

The rearrangement joins TRBV2 to TRBJ2-3; 8 nucleotides agree with TRBD2. The CDR3 length is 16 residues. Germline lookup yields CDR1 SNHLY and CDR2 FYNNEI. J gave up 2 bases and V 4 bases, and 8 bases lay outside the gene matches. CDR3: CASSVGAGDLTDTQYF. The CDR3 coding sequence is TGTGCCAGCAGTGTAGGAGCGGGGGACCTCACAGATACGCAGTATTTT.

This chain links TRBV18 with TRBJ1-4; D is possibly TRBD1 (5 bases). V dropped 6 bases and J dropped 7 bases, with 15 bases sitting between them. Germline loops: CDR1 KGHSH, CDR2 LQKENI. The CDR3 spans 14 residues. The CDR3 region is CASSQGRVGEKLFF. The CDR3 DNA reads TGTGCCAGCTCTCAGGGCAGGGTCGGTGAAAAACTGTTTTTT.

The gene calls are TRBV9 and TRBJ2-5; a weak D match, TRBD2 (6 bases). The CDR3 has 14 amino acids. Germline assignment: CDR1 SGDLS and CDR2 YYNGEE. Trimming left V 4 bases short and J 11 bases short, with 21 bases between. CDR3 in amino acids: CASSFHSAREEQYF. CDR3 in DNA: TGTGCCAGCAGCTTCCACTCGGCGAGGGAGGAGCAGTACTTC. Drawing the rest from reference TRBV9 and TRBJ2-5, the complete variable domain is DSGVTQTPKHLITATGQRVTLRCSPRSGDLSVYWYQQSLDQGLQFLIQYYNGEERAKGNILERFSAQQFPDLHSELNLSSLELGDSALYFCASSFHSAREEQYFGPGTRLLVL.

This clone was found once. At the DNA level, this CDR3 is encoded by other sequences in the same sample as well. This chain joins TRBV18 and TRBJ2-7, with 9 nucleotides matching TRBD1. This CDR3 is built from 14 residues. The V gene's germline CDR1 is KGHSH and CDR2 LQKENI. V lost 2 bases, J lost 6 bases, and 5 bases stayed unmatched. CDR3 residues: CASSPSGQGGEQYF. The CDR3 bases are TGTGCCAGCTCACCATCGGGACAGGGCGGCGAGCAGTACTTC. The variable domain in full, completed from reference TRBV18 and TRBJ2-7, reads NAGVMQNPRHLVRRRGQEARLRCSPMKGHSHVYWYRQLPEEGLKFMVYLQKENIIDESGMPKERFSAEFPKEGPSILRIQQVVRGDSAAYFCASSPSGQGGEQYFGPGTRLTVT.

The chain is built from TRBV14 and TRBJ2-3; 10 bases match TRBD2. There are 16 residues in the CDR3. The V and J ends lost 0 bases and 2 bases, in that order; junction bases with no gene match: 2. Germline CDR1 SGHDN, CDR2 FVKESK. Here the CDR3 reads CASSQELAGATDTQYF. CDR3 coding DNA: TGTGCCAGCAGCCAAGAGCTAGCGGGGGCCACAGATACGCAGTATTTT.

This clone was seen only once. V and J are TRBV19 and TRBJ1-2, with D perhaps TRBD1 (6 bases). The CDR3 has 13 residues. Germline CDR1 reads LNHDA; CDR2 reads SQIVND (reference sequence). Trimming cost V 3 bases and J 2 bases, with 7 bases left between them. The CDR3 sequence is CASSITGNYGYTF. For the CDR3, the DNA is TGTGCCAGTAGTATTACAGGGAACTATGGCTACACCTTC.

This clone has more than one count but fewer than ten. This chain uses TRBV6-4 with TRBJ1-2; no clear D gene. The CDR3 consists of 13 residues. The germline V and J ends were trimmed by 6 bases and 2 bases, with 10 bases remaining between them. Germline lookup yields CDR1 MRHNA and CDR2 SNTAGT. The CDR3 loop reads CASSPEANYGYTF. For the CDR3, the DNA is TGTGCCAGCAGCCCTGAGGCGAACTATGGCTACACCTTC.

This clone has a single count. The chain links TRBV6-5 to TRBJ2-7; 7 bases align to TRBD1. The CDR3 is made up of 13 amino acids. Germline V gives CDR1 MNHEY, CDR2 SVGAGI. The V segment lost 6 bases and the J segment 2 bases; nucleotides outside the gene matches: 4. CDR3 in amino acids: CASRRQGAYEQYF. CDR3 in DNA: TGTGCCAGCAGACGACAGGGAGCCTACGAGCAGTACTTC.

This clone was detected a few times. The chain employs TRBV5-4 and TRBJ2-7; 11 bases align to TRBD2. J lost 1 base, V lost 4 bases, and 4 bases had no gene match. Germline values: CDR1 SGHNT, CDR2 YYREEE (reference sequence). The CDR3 has 15 residues. In DNA form, the CDR3 reads TGTGCCAGCAGCCCCCGGACTAGCGGGTCCTACGAGCAGTACTTC. This gives the protein CASSPRTSGSYEQYF.

The chain joins TRBV10-3 to TRBJ2-1, with 7 bases fitting TRBD1. Germline values: CDR1 ENHRY, CDR2 SYGVKD. Losses at the gene ends were 5 bases for V and 9 bases for J; bases not matched to a gene: 7. The CDR3 has 13 amino acids. The CDR3 loop reads CAISQTGILEQFF. The CDR3 nucleotides read TGTGCCATCAGTCAGACAGGGATTCTTGAGCAGTTCTTC.

The chain combines TRBV11-2 with TRBJ1-1; D perhaps matches TRBD1 (5 bases). The germline V gene has CDR1 SGHAT and CDR2 FQNNGV. The germline V and J ends were trimmed by 1 base and 8 bases, with 20 bases remaining between them. The length of the CDR3 is 16 residues. The CDR3 is CASSLAPSGQGMEAFF. In DNA form, the CDR3 reads TGTGCCAGCAGCTTAGCCCCGTCCGGGCAGGGAATGGAAGCTTTCTTT.

For this clone: One junction end does not reproduce the germline sequence, and a read error may be involved. V gene TRBV7-9 combines with J gene TRBJ2-1; D gene unclear. Germline V gives CDR1 SEHNR, CDR2 FQNEAQ (reference sequence). CDR3 length: 16 residues. Here the CDR3 reads CSSSWPQVHSDNEQFF. CDR3 bases: TGTTCCAGCAGCTGGCCACAAGTCCATTCCGACAATGAGCAGTTCTTC.

Here the CDR3 reads CASRSWGGTQYF. For the CDR3, the DNA is TGTGCCAGCAGAAGTTGGGGGGGGACCCAGTACTTC. The chain joins TRBV6-5 to TRBJ2-5; the match to TRBD2 covers 7 bases. From germline, CDR1 is MNHEY and CDR2 SVGAGI. The CDR3 sequence is 12 residues long. The trim removed 6 bases at V and 7 bases at J, leaving 5 bases unmatched.

This chain connects TRBV6-4 to TRBJ1-5; D unclear. Germline CDR1 is MRHNA and CDR2 is SNTAGT. Between the trimmed V and J ends, which lost 5 bases and 1 base, there was a span of 12 bases. This CDR3 region has 15 residues. The CDR3 DNA is TGTGCCAGCAGTCCGACGCCGGGGAGCAATCAGCCCCAGCATTTT. The encoded protein is CASSPTPGSNQPQHF.

The V call is TRBV5-4, the J call TRBJ2-2; 8 bases fit TRBD1. Trimming took 4 bases from V and 6 from J; bases not matched to a gene: 14. CDR1 and CDR2 (germline): SGHNT, YYREEE (reference sequence). The CDR3 totals 17 residues. The CDR3 here is CASSHLGGRTGPGELFF. The DNA for the CDR3 is TGTGCCAGCAGCCATCTTGGGGGCCGGACAGGGCCCGGGGAGCTGTTTTTT.

CDR3 nucleotide sequence: TGTGCCAGTAGACTAGCGGCTTACAATGAGCAGTTCTTC. As protein: CASRLAAYNEQFF. The chain uses TRBV27 and TRBJ2-1; TRBD2 aligns across 9 bases. V lost 9 bases, J lost 4 bases, and 4 bases stayed unmatched. The germline CDR1 and CDR2 sequences are MNHEY and SMNVEV (reference sequence). The CDR3 contains 13 residues.

The chain employs TRBV19 and TRBJ2-1; D gene ambiguous. This CDR3 region has 15 residues. V shed 7 bases and J shed 2 bases, with 15 bases lying between them. Germline values: CDR1 LNHDA, CDR2 SQIVND (reference sequence). The CDR3 DNA reads TGTGCCAGTACCTCAAGGAGCATGACCTACAATGAGCAGTTCTTC. Translated, it gives CASTSRSMTYNEQFF.